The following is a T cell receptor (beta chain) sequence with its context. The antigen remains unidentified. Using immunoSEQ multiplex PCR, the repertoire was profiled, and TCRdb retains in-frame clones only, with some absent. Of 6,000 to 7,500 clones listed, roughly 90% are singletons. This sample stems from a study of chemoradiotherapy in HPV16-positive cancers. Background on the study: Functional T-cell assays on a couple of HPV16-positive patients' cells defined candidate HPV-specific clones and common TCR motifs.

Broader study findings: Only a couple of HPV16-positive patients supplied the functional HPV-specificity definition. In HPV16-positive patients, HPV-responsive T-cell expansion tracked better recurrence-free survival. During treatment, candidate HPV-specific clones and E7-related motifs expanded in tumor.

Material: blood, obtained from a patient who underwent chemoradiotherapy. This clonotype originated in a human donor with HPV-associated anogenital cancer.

This CDR3 reads CASRQAGERTGELFF. As DNA, the CDR3 is TGTGCCAGTAGGCAAGCGGGGGAGCGCACCGGGGAGCTGTTTTTT. The chain carries TRBV19 and TRBJ2-2, with 8 bases that match TRBD2. The V gene's germline CDR1 is LNHDA and CDR2 SQIVND (reference sequence). The trim removed 6 bases at V and 4 bases at J, leaving 7 bases unmatched. This CDR3 region has 15 residues.